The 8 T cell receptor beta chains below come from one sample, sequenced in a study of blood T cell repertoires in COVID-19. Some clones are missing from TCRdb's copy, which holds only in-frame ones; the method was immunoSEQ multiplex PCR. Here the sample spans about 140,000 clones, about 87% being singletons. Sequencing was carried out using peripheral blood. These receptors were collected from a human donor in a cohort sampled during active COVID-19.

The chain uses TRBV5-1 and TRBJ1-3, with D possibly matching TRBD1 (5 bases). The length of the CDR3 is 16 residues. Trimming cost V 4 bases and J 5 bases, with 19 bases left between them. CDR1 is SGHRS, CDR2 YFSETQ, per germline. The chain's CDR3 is CASSAGQGNERNTIYF. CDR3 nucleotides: TGCGCCAGCAGCGCCGGGCAGGGAAACGAAAGAAACACCATATATTTT.

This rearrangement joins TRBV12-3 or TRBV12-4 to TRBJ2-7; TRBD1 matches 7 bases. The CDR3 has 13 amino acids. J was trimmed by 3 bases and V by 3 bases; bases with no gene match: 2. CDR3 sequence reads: CASSFNRGYEQYF. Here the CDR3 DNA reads TGTGCCAGCAGTTTTAACAGGGGCTACGAGCAGTACTTC.

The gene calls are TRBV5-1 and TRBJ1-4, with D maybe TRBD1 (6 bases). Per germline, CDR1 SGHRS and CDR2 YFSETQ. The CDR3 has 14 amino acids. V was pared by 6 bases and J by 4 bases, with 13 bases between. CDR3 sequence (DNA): TGCGCCAGCAACCGGGACACCAATAATGAAAAACTGTTTTTT. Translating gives CASNRDTNNEKLFF.

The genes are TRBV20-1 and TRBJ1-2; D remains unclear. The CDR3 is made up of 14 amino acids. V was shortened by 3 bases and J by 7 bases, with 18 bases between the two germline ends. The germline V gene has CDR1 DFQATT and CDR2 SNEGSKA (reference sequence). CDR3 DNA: TGCAGTGCTAGTCTAGCCTTAACTGCGGGTGGCTACACCTTC. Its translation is CSASLALTAGGYTF.

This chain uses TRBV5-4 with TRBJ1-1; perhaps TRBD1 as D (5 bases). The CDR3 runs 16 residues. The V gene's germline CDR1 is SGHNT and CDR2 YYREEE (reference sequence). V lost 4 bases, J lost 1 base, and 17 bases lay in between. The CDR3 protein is CASSPRAGRENTEAFF. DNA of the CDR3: TGTGCCAGCAGCCCACGAGCCGGCAGGGAGAACACTGAAGCTTTCTTT.

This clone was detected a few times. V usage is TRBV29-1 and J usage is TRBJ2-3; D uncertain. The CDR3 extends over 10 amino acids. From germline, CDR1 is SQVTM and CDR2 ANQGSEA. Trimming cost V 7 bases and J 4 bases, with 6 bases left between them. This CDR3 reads CSAHSDTQYF. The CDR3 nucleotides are TGCAGCGCTCACTCAGATACGCAGTATTTT.

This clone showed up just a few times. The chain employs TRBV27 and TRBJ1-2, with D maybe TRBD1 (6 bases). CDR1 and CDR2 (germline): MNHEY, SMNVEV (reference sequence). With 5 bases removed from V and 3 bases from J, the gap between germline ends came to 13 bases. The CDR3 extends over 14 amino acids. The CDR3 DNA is TGTGCCAGCAGTCATGACAGGATGGACTATGGCTACACCTTC. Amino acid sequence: CASSHDRMDYGYTF.

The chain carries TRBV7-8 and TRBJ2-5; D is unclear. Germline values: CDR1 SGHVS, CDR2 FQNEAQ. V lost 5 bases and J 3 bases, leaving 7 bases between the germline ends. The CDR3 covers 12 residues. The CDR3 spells CASSLYKETQYF. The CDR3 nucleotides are TGTGCCAGCAGCCTCTATAAAGAGACCCAGTACTTC. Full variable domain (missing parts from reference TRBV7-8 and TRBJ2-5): GAGVSQSPRYKVAKRGQDVALRCDPISGHVSLFWYQQALGQGPEFLTYFQNEAQLDKSGLPSDRFFAERPEGSVSTLKIQRTQQEDSAVYLCASSLYKETQYFGPGTRLLVL.